The 27 T cell receptor beta chains listed next were all sequenced from one sample in a study of T cells in Graves' hyperthyroidism and ophthalmopathy. RNA transcripts gave rise to amplified TCR beta CDR3 regions. Researchers ran a first-round RT-PCR on the TCR CDR3 using the HTBI primer set. TCRdb re-derived calls from the multiplex PCR reads in MiXCR, one entry per CDR3 protein. There are 250,000 or so distinct CDR3 sequences in the sample; 14% to 15% occur only once, and roughly 13% lies in the top ten. Sequenced sample: blood. The receptors originated from a middle-aged woman with Graves' hyperthyroidism that later progressed to Graves' ophthalmopathy.

This clonotype has a count of ten or more. This chain joins TRBV5-1 and TRBJ1-1; D is ambiguous. The V end lost 5 bases, the J end lost 4 bases, and 12 bases lay between the germline ends. Germline CDR1 and CDR2: SGHRS and YFSETQ. The CDR3 runs to 13 residues. In nucleotides, the CDR3 is TGCGCCAGCAGAGGTGAGTCGGGCACTGAAGCTTTCTTT. Translated: CASRGESGTEAFF.

This clonotype was seen at least ten times. This chain's CDR3 is CASSLNTLPQETQYF. CDR3 DNA sequence: TGTGCCAGCAGTCTGAATACGCTCCCTCAAGAGACCCAGTACTTC. This chain links TRBV27 with TRBJ2-5; the D is unclear. The ends were cut back, 5 bases at V and 2 bases at J, with 15 bases in the middle. The CDR3 runs to 15 residues. Germline values: CDR1 MNHEY, CDR2 SMNVEV (reference sequence).

This sequence joins TRBV19 and TRBJ2-5; weak D call: TRBD1 (6 bases). The V and J ends lost 1 base and 2 bases respectively, with 11 bases between them. CDR3 length: 15 residues. CDR1 is LNHDA, CDR2 SQIVND, per germline (reference sequence). The CDR3: CASSIARTDQETQYF. The CDR3 DNA sequence: TGTGCCAGTAGTATAGCCCGGACAGATCAAGAGACCCAGTACTTC.

The chain is built from TRBV4-1 and TRBJ2-7; 7 nucleotides align to TRBD2. The V gene end was trimmed by 0 bases and the J gene end by 2 bases; junction bases not matched to a gene: 10. The CDR3 is 17 residues long. Looked up from germline, CDR1 is MGHRA and CDR2 is YSYEKL. The CDR3 loop reads CASSQDQMASGAYEQYF. The CDR3 region has the DNA TGCGCCAGCAGCCAAGATCAGATGGCTAGCGGAGCCTACGAGCAGTACTTC.

This clonotype was found a few times. V gene TRBV5-1 combines with J gene TRBJ2-1; tentative D call: TRBD2 (6 bases). From germline, CDR1 is SGHRS and CDR2 YFSETQ. The CDR3 contains 16 residues. V shed 2 bases and J shed 2 bases, with 14 bases lying between them. The CDR3 protein is CASSFGGEVAYNEQFF. CDR3 DNA sequence: TGCGCCAGCAGCTTCGGCGGGGAGGTCGCCTACAATGAGCAGTTCTTC.

This clonotype was seen repeatedly, ten times or more. The V call is TRBV28, the J call TRBJ2-7; TRBD2 might be the D (5 bases). Between the trimmed V and J ends, which lost 7 bases and 2 bases, there was a span of 15 bases. This CDR3 contains 14 residues. Germline V CDR1 and CDR2: MDHEN, SYDVKM. This chain's CDR3 is CASTSGSAAYEQYF. In DNA, the CDR3 is TGTGCCAGCACTTCAGGTAGCGCGGCCTACGAGCAGTACTTC.

This clonotype showed up many times. The V and J genes are TRBV11-2 and TRBJ1-3; 8 bases fit TRBD1. In germline, CDR1 is SGHAT, CDR2 FQNNGV. V shed 5 bases and J 1 base; nucleotides not matched to a gene: 13. CDR3 length equals 18 residues. Here the CDR3 reads CASSLRPGQVSSGNTIYF. The CDR3 DNA follows: TGTGCCAGCAGCCTCCGACCGGGACAGGTCTCATCTGGAAACACCATATATTTT.

There are many counts of this clonotype. The chain recombines TRBV27 with TRBJ2-1, with D hard to call. Germline CDR1 MNHEY, CDR2 SMNVEV (reference sequence). The CDR3 covers 13 residues. V lost 6 bases and J lost 0, with 6 bases in between. CDR3 nucleotides: TGTGCCAGCAGCCGCCCCTCCTACAATGAGCAGTTCTTC. As protein: CASSRPSYNEQFF.

This clonotype was seen many times. The junction departs from the called germline gene at one end, perhaps through a read error. The J gene is TRBJ2-2, the V gene TRBV5-1; no definite D call. The length of the CDR3 is 17 residues. Germline V CDR1 and CDR2: SGHRS, YFSETQ. DNA of the CDR3: TGTAATGCCAGCAGAGTGGAGCTTCTACCGGACACCGGGGAGCTGTTTTTT. It specifies CNASRVELLPDTGELFF.

This chain connects TRBV28 to TRBJ1-5; 8 bases line up with TRBD1. The CDR3 extends over 17 amino acids. V lost 3 bases and J lost 0; bases outside the gene matches: 7. Looked up from germline, CDR1 is MDHEN and CDR2 is SYDVKM. The CDR3 loop is CASSLGQALYSNQPQHF. The CDR3 DNA reads TGTGCCAGCAGTTTGGGACAGGCCCTTTATAGCAATCAGCCCCAGCATTTT.

Many counts were recorded for this clonotype. The chain couples TRBV18 to TRBJ2-3; the match to TRBD2 covers 8 bases. CDR1 KGHSH and CDR2 LQKENI come from the germline V gene. Trimming at V came to 3 bases and at J to 0 bases, leaving 5 bases not matched to a gene. This CDR3 spans 16 amino acids. For the CDR3, the DNA is TGTGCCAGCTCACCCCTAAGCGGGAGTAGCACAGATACGCAGTATTTT. It translates to CASSPLSGSSTDTQYF. Filled out from reference TRBV18 and TRBJ2-3, the complete variable domain reads NAGVMQNPRHLVRRRGQEARLRCSPMKGHSHVYWYRQLPEEGLKFMVYLQKENIIDESGMPKERFSAEFPKEGPSILRIQQVVRGDSAAYFCASSPLSGSSTDTQYFGPGTRLTVL.

Only a few counts were recorded for this clonotype. This chain uses TRBV11-2 with TRBJ2-6; D is uncertain. Per germline, CDR1 SGHAT and CDR2 FQNNGV. The CDR3 extends over 19 amino acids. The V end lost 4 bases, the J end lost 0 bases, and 19 bases lay between the germline ends. CDR3 residues: CASSSLKAALLSGANVLTF. The CDR3 nucleotides read TGTGCCAGCAGCTCCCTCAAGGCTGCTCTTCTCTCTGGGGCCAACGTCCTGACTTTC.

This clonotype came up many times. This chain connects TRBV12-3 or TRBV12-4 to TRBJ1-4; TRBD1 matches 8 bases. The CDR3 covers 15 residues. Trimming took 5 bases from V and 8 from J; bases not matched to a gene: 10. The CDR3 DNA reads as TGTGCCAGCAGTACAGACAGGGGTCCTTTGGAAAAACTGTTTTTT. It encodes CASSTDRGPLEKLFF.

This clonotype was seen ten or more times. The chain uses TRBV11-2 and TRBJ2-7; the D gene is possibly TRBD1 (6 bases). CDR1 SGHAT and CDR2 FQNNGV come from the germline V gene. CDR3 length equals 14 residues. V was trimmed by 3 bases and J by 2 bases, leaving 11 bases between them. CDR3 region: CASSFGQGTYEQYF. CDR3 DNA sequence: TGTGCCAGCAGCTTCGGCCAGGGGACCTACGAGCAGTACTTC.

This clonotype was counted many times. V is TRBV3-1 and J is TRBJ2-5; the D gene is possibly TRBD2 (6 bases). The CDR3 has 15 residues. The V end lost 0 bases, the J end lost 4 bases, and 12 bases lay between the germline ends. CDR1 and CDR2 from the germline V gene are LGHDT and YNNKEL (reference sequence). The CDR3 reads CASSQDLGGTETQYF. DNA of the CDR3: TGTGCCAGCAGCCAAGATCTTGGAGGGACAGAGACCCAGTACTTC.

This clonotype was counted many times. J is TRBJ2-7 and V is TRBV20-1; D gene unclear. Per germline, CDR1 DFQATT and CDR2 SNEGSKA (reference sequence). This CDR3 has 18 residues. V lost 2 bases and J 3 bases, leaving 26 bases between the germline ends. CDR3 DNA sequence: TGCAGTGCTAGAATGTCTCCAGGAGATCGGCCCACCCGCTACGAGCAGTACTTC. Protein product: CSARMSPGDRPTRYEQYF.

This clonotype was observed many times. CDR3 protein: CASSELGQSPPDTQYF. The CDR3 coding sequence is TGTGCCAGCAGTGAATTGGGACAGAGCCCTCCAGATACGCAGTATTTT. The chain joins TRBV25-1 to TRBJ2-3; TRBD1 matches 7 bases. This CDR3 spans 16 amino acids. CDR1 MGHDK and CDR2 SYGVNS come from the germline V gene. J gave up 4 bases and V 1 base, and 8 bases lay outside the gene matches. The complete variable domain, with remaining parts taken from reference TRBV25-1 and TRBJ2-3, reads EADIYQTPRYLVIGTGKKITLECSQTMGHDKMYWYQQDPGMELHLIHYSYGVNSTEKGDLSSESTVSRIRTEHFPLTLESARPSHTSQYLCASSELGQSPPDTQYFGPGTRLTVL.

This clonotype appeared many times. The V gene is TRBV6-2 or TRBV6-3, the J gene TRBJ1-5; D gene ambiguous. Germline V gene data show CDR1 as MNHEY and CDR2 as SVGEGT. This CDR3 has 13 residues. Between the trimmed V and J ends, which lost 5 bases and 3 bases, there was a span of 8 bases. CDR3 residues: CASSTYTNQPQHF. Written as DNA, the CDR3 is TGTGCCAGCAGTACATACACCAATCAGCCCCAGCATTTT.

The genes are TRBV7-3 and TRBJ1-1; D is ambiguous. Germline loops: CDR1 SGHTA, CDR2 FQGTGA. This CDR3 comprises 13 residues. The V end was cut by 0 bases, the J end by 10 bases, with 12 bases between. The DNA of the CDR3 is TGTGCCAGCAGCTTAACAGCTAGTAGTCCAGCTTTCTTT. It codes for CASSLTASSPAFF.

This chain's CDR3 is CASSRNRMNQPQHF. DNA of the CDR3: TGTGCCAGCAGCAGAAACAGGATGAATCAGCCCCAGCATTTT. The genes are TRBV7-8 and TRBJ1-5, with TRBD1 as a possible D gene (5 bases). The germline V and J ends were trimmed by 5 bases and 4 bases, with 12 bases remaining between them. The CDR3 contains 14 residues. Germline assignment: CDR1 SGHVS and CDR2 FQNEAQ.

Concerning this clonotype itself: This may be a read error, as it is one base from a much larger clone. A read error is likely, as this CDR3 ends without the conserved phenylalanine or tryptophan. This chain links TRBV29-1 with TRBJ1-3; maybe TRBD1 (5 bases). Trimming stripped 5 bases from V and 2 bases from J, with 7 bases between. The CDR3 runs 12 residues. Germline loops: CDR1 SQVTM, CDR2 ANQGSEA. The CDR3 loop is CSVWGAGNTIYV. DNA of the CDR3: TGCAGCGTTTGGGGCGCTGGAAACACCATATATGTT.

Ten or more counts support this clonotype. The junction and the germline gene differ at one end; a read error may be behind it. This chain connects TRBV5-1 to TRBJ2-7; 8 bases agree with TRBD1. Germline CDR1 and CDR2: SGHRS and YFSETQ. The CDR3 is made up of 14 amino acids. The CDR3 sequence: CASSPGQGAYEQYF. The CDR3 DNA is TGTGCCAGCTCACCGGGGCAGGGGGCTTACGAGCAGTACTTC.

V and J are TRBV12-3 or TRBV12-4 and TRBJ2-5, with D uncertain. Between the trimmed V and J ends, which lost 5 bases and 3 bases, there was a span of 13 bases. CDR3 length: 14 amino acids. The CDR3 nucleotides read TGTGCCAGCAGTGCCAGACGCGTAAAAGAGACCCAGTACTTC. Translating it yields CASSARRVKETQYF.

This clonotype has at least ten counts. The V and J genes are TRBV11-2 and TRBJ2-3, with TRBD2 matching over 8 bases. V trimming: 1 base; J trimming: 0 bases; junction bases outside the gene matches: 9. Germline V lookup: CDR1 SGHAT, CDR2 FQNNGV. The CDR3 has 18 residues. CDR3 residues: CASSLVPTAGGSTDTQYF. Written as DNA, the CDR3 is TGTGCCAGCAGCTTAGTCCCCACGGCGGGAGGAAGCACAGATACGCAGTATTTT. Looking up the rest from reference TRBV11-2 and TRBJ2-3 gives the full variable domain: EAGVAQSPRYKIIEKRQSVAFWCNPISGHATLYWYQQILGQGPKLLIQFQNNGVVDDSQLPKDRFSAERLKGVDSTLKIQPAKLEDSAVYLCASSLVPTAGGSTDTQYFGPGTRLTVL.

The table lists this clonotype with many counts. The chain couples TRBV4-1 to TRBJ2-2; TRBD2 aligns across 11 bases. The length of the CDR3 is 23 residues. V lost 4 bases, J lost 2 bases, and 24 bases stayed unmatched. From germline, CDR1 is MGHRA and CDR2 YSYEKL. This CDR3 reads CASSRRIAGGPDSVSVNTGELFF. The CDR3 DNA follows: TGCGCCAGCAGCCGACGGATAGCGGGAGGGCCCGACTCAGTTTCGGTTAACACCGGGGAGCTGTTTTTT.

This clonotype has ten or more counts. This chain links TRBV27 with TRBJ2-7, with 9 bases aligning to TRBD2. Per the germline V gene, CDR1 is MNHEY and CDR2 is SMNVEV (reference sequence). J gave up 5 bases and V 1 base, and 6 bases lay outside the gene matches. The CDR3 length is 15 residues. The CDR3 region has the DNA TGTGCCAGCAGTTTATATAGCGGGAGTTTCGACGAGCAGTACTTC. It yields the protein CASSLYSGSFDEQYF.

This clonotype was seen more than once but under ten times. This clone may be a read error of a much larger clone one base away. The chain is built from TRBV9 and TRBJ2-5; 10 bases map to TRBD2. This CDR3 is built from 14 residues. V was clipped by 4 bases and J by 7 bases; unmatched bases: 7. The germline V gene has CDR1 SGDLS and CDR2 YYNGEE. The CDR3 sequence: CASSSSGREVTQYF. The CDR3 bases are TGTGCCAGCAGCTCCAGCGGGAGGGAAGTGACCCAGTACTTC.